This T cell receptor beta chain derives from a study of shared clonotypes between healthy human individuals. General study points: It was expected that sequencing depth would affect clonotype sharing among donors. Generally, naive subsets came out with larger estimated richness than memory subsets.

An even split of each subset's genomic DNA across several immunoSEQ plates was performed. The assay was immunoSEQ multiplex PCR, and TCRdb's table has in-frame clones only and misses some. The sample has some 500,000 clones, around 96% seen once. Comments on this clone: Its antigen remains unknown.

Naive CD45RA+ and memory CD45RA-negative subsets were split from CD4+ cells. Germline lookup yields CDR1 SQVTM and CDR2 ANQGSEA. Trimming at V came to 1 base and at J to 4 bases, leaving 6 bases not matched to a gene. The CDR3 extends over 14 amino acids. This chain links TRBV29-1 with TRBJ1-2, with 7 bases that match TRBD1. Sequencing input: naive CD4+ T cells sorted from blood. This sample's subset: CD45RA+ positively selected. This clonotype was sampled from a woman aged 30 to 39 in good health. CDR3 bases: TGCAGCGTTGAAGGGGGACAGCTTGCCTATGGCTACACCTTC. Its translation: CSVEGGQLAYGYTF.